This passage covers 22 T cell receptor beta chains from one sample sequenced in a study of follicular helper T cells after annual influenza vaccination. Clones were read by immunoSEQ multiplex PCR, and TCRdb kept only the in-frame ones, dropping some. This table has about 6,800 clones, approximately 78% appearing once. Time point indicated: 2015-2016 season, 7 days after influenza vaccination. Specimen: CXCR5- memory CD4+ T cells sorted from blood, collected 7 days after influenza vaccination. These receptors originate from an adult who received the influenza vaccine.

The J gene is TRBJ2-1, the V gene TRBV19; the D gene could be TRBD1 or TRBD2 (7 bases each). The ends were cut back, 3 bases at V and 0 bases at J, with 27 bases in the middle. This CDR3 contains 21 residues. Germline V gene sequence: CDR1 LNHDA, CDR2 SQIVND (reference sequence). The CDR3 nucleotides are TGTGCCAGTAGTATTGGGGGGGCCGGGACAGTAAACTACCACTCCTACAATGAGCAGTTCTTC. This sequence encodes CASSIGGAGTVNYHSYNEQFF. Supplemented by reference TRBV19 and TRBJ2-1, the full variable domain reads DGGITQSPKYLFRKEGQNVTLSCEQNLNHDAMYWYRQDPGQGLRLIYYSQIVNDFQKGDIAEGYSVSREKKESFPLTVTSAQKNPTAFYLCASSIGGAGTVNYHSYNEQFFGPGTRLTVL.

The chain employs TRBV19 and TRBJ1-2; tentative D call: TRBD1 (6 bases). The CDR3 has 14 amino acids. V lost 6 bases, J lost 2 bases, and 13 bases lay in between. Germline loops: CDR1 LNHDA, CDR2 SQIVND (reference sequence). DNA of the CDR3: TGTGCCAGTAGCGGACAGATCGGGAACTATGGCTACACCTTC. As protein: CASSGQIGNYGYTF.

V gene TRBV5-1 combines with J gene TRBJ2-3; possibly TRBD2 for D (5 bases). The CDR3 totals 14 residues. The germline V gene encodes CDR1 SGHRS and CDR2 YFSETQ. Deletions cut 0 bases from V and 4 bases from J, with 9 bases between. The CDR3 coding sequence is TGCGCCAGCAGCTTGGACGGTAGCGCAGATACGCAGTATTTT. Translated, it gives CASSLDGSADTQYF.

This clone occurred a few times. The gene calls are TRBV28 and TRBJ1-2; D not certain. Germline CDR1 reads MDHEN; CDR2 reads SYDVKM. V lost 1 base to trimming and J lost 3 bases, with 15 bases between them. The CDR3 contains 16 residues. The CDR3 region is CASSLLVGASHYGYTF. CDR3 coding DNA: TGTGCCAGCAGTTTATTAGTGGGCGCGTCCCACTATGGCTACACCTTC.

The chain recombines TRBV6-1 with TRBJ2-5; D is perhaps TRBD2 (6 bases). Germline assignment: CDR1 MNHNS and CDR2 SASEGT. V was trimmed by 8 bases and J by 5 bases, leaving 6 bases between them. The CDR3 is 10 amino acids. The CDR3, as DNA: TGTGCCAGCGGGACTGAGACCCAGTACTTC. Amino acid sequence: CASGTETQYF.

The chain links TRBV19 to TRBJ2-1; D is tentatively TRBD1 or TRBD2 (5 bases each). The length of the CDR3 is 16 residues. Germline CDR1 and CDR2: LNHDA and SQIVND (reference sequence). V gave up 6 bases and J gave up 3 bases, with 18 bases separating them. The CDR3 DNA is TGTGCCAGTAGACAGGACGCCGGAGGCCTCTACAATGAGCAGTTCTTC. This encodes CASRQDAGGLYNEQFF. The full variable domain, in which reference TRBV19 and TRBJ2-1 provide the parts outside the CDR3, is DGGITQSPKYLFRKEGQNVTLSCEQNLNHDAMYWYRQDPGQGLRLIYYSQIVNDFQKGDIAEGYSVSREKKESFPLTVTSAQKNPTAFYLCASRQDAGGLYNEQFFGPGTRLTVL.

The chain uses TRBV9 and TRBJ1-2; TRBD1 matches 7 bases. J was trimmed by 0 bases and V by 0 bases; bases with no gene match: 2. The CDR3 has 15 residues. The germline gives CDR1 SGDLS, CDR2 YYNGEE. The CDR3, as DNA: TGTGCCAGCAGCGTAGCGGGACAGCCTAACTATGGCTACACCTTC. Protein product: CASSVAGQPNYGYTF.

This clone has just a few counts. The V gene is TRBV6-1, the J gene TRBJ1-5; 10 nucleotides match TRBD1. This CDR3 has 18 residues. The J segment lost 0 bases and the V segment lost 3 bases, leaving 8 bases of the junction unmatched. CDR1 MNHNS and CDR2 SASEGT come from the germline V gene. The CDR3 protein is CASSESGTGVHSNQPQHF. CDR3 sequence (DNA): TGTGCCAGCAGTGAGTCCGGGACAGGGGTCCATAGCAATCAGCCCCAGCATTTT.

The chain carries TRBV14 and TRBJ2-2; tentative D call: TRBD1 (7 bases). V was shortened by 4 bases and J by 6 bases, with 9 bases between the two germline ends. The germline gives CDR1 SGHDN, CDR2 FVKESK. This CDR3 contains 13 residues. The CDR3 loop is CASSLRGAGELFF. The CDR3 coding sequence is TGTGCCAGCAGCCTCAGGGGGGCCGGGGAGCTGTTTTTT.

The rearrangement joins TRBV29-1 to TRBJ2-1; TRBD2 agrees at 7 bases. Unmatched junction bases numbered 10, after V lost 6 bases and J lost 2 bases. The germline V gene has CDR1 SQVTM and CDR2 ANQGSEA. The CDR3 has 15 amino acids. This CDR3 reads CSVALASSPYNEQFF. CDR3 nucleotide sequence: TGCAGCGTCGCACTAGCGTCCAGTCCCTACAATGAGCAGTTCTTC.

The rearrangement uses TRBV11-2 and TRBJ2-7; possible D gene TRBD2, 6 bases. The V gene's germline CDR1 is SGHAT and CDR2 FQNNGV. The V end lost 1 base, the J end lost 3 bases, and 10 bases lay between the germline ends. The CDR3 sequence is 14 residues long. CDR3 amino acids: CASSLAGEGYEQYF. The CDR3 DNA follows: TGTGCCAGCAGCTTAGCGGGAGAAGGCTACGAGCAGTACTTC.

This chain joins TRBV5-1 and TRBJ1-1, with D perhaps TRBD1 (6 bases). This CDR3 contains 14 residues. Between the trimmed V and J ends, which lost 6 bases and 4 bases, there was a span of 16 bases. Germline V gene data show CDR1 as SGHRS and CDR2 as YFSETQ. DNA of the CDR3: TGCGCCAGCACCCTTTCTGTACAGGGCACTGAAGCTTTCTTT. It is translated as CASTLSVQGTEAFF.

The rearrangement joins TRBV4-2 to TRBJ1-5; D may be TRBD1 (5 bases). This CDR3 comprises 15 residues. Germline V gene lookup returns CDR1 LGHNA and CDR2 YNFKEQ. The V end was cut by 0 bases, the J end by 1 base, with 7 bases between. The DNA for the CDR3 is TGTGCCAGCAGCCAAGACGGGACCAGCAATCAGCCCCAGCATTTT. Its protein product is CASSQDGTSNQPQHF.

The V gene is TRBV5-4, the J gene TRBJ1-1, with no clear D. Trimming pared 0 bases from V and 3 bases from J, leaving 12 bases between. The CDR3 is 15 residues long. Germline V gene data show CDR1 as SGHNT and CDR2 as YYREEE (reference sequence). This CDR3 is CASSLARRTDTEAFF. The DNA for the CDR3 is TGTGCCAGCAGCTTGGCGCGAAGGACGGACACTGAAGCTTTCTTT.

The V and J genes are TRBV30 and TRBJ1-6; D ambiguous. CDR3 size: 16 residues. V lost 3 bases and J 10 bases, leaving 22 bases between the germline ends. The germline CDR1 and CDR2 sequences are GTSNPN and SVGIG (reference sequence). The CDR3 sequence: CAWRDPGLINRSPLHF. The DNA for the CDR3 is TGTGCCTGGAGAGACCCCGGGCTAATCAACCGGTCACCCCTCCACTTT.

This chain links TRBV7-8 with TRBJ2-2; maybe TRBD1 (5 bases). The CDR3 runs 14 residues. Germline CDR1 reads SGHVS; CDR2 reads FQNEAQ. V was clipped by 5 bases and J by 4 bases, with 11 bases between them. The CDR3: CASSLLTVTGELFF. CDR3 sequence (DNA): TGTGCCAGCAGCCTACTGACAGTCACCGGGGAGCTGTTTTTT.

This sequence joins TRBV7-2 and TRBJ2-1; D unclear. V was shortened by 4 bases and J by 0 bases, with 10 bases between the two germline ends. Germline V CDR1 and CDR2: SGHTA, FQGNSA. The CDR3 loop spans 15 amino acids. The CDR3 spells CASSSGPSSYNEQFF. As DNA, the CDR3 is TGTGCCAGCAGCTCCGGACCCAGCTCCTACAATGAGCAGTTCTTC.

The rearrangement uses TRBV27 and TRBJ2-1, with 8 bases lining up with TRBD2. Germline values: CDR1 MNHEY, CDR2 SMNVEV (reference sequence). This CDR3 spans 15 amino acids. Losses at the gene ends were 7 bases for V and 9 bases for J; bases not matched to a gene: 14. CDR3 sequence (DNA): TGTGCCAGCATTCCTCTCGGGACTAGTTTGAGTGAGCAGTTCTTC. Translated, it gives CASIPLGTSLSEQFF.

Here the CDR3 reads CASAWGAGRLSYEQYF. The CDR3 DNA follows: TGTGCCAGCGCCTGGGGGGCAGGACGACTCTCCTACGAGCAGTACTTC. The rearrangement links TRBV5-5 to TRBJ2-7; D possibly matches TRBD1 or TRBD2 (6 bases each). Trimming cost V 7 bases and J 0 bases, with 20 bases left between them. The CDR3 covers 16 residues. The germline V gene has CDR1 SGHKS and CDR2 YYEKEE (reference sequence).

V usage is TRBV28 and J usage is TRBJ2-5; 7 nucleotides line up with TRBD1. CDR1 is MDHEN, CDR2 SYDVKM, per germline. This CDR3 has 16 amino acids. V lost 6 bases and J lost 5; bases outside the gene matches: 15. CDR3 amino acids: CASSPIGTAGRETQYF. In nucleotides, the CDR3 is TGTGCCAGCAGCCCGATTGGGACAGCTGGACGGGAGACCCAGTACTTC. Full variable domain (outside the CDR3, taken from reference TRBV28 and TRBJ2-5): DVKVTQSSRYLVKRTGEKVFLECVQDMDHENMFWYRQDPGLGLRLIYFSYDVKMKEKGDIPEGYSVSREKKERFSLILESASTNQTSMYLCASSPIGTAGRETQYFGPGTRLLVL.

This chain joins TRBV2 and TRBJ1-1, with D unclear. V lost 1 base and J lost 1, with 4 bases in between. Germline V CDR1 and CDR2: SNHLY, FYNNEI. The CDR3 loop spans 13 amino acids. In DNA, the CDR3 is TGTGCCAGCAGTGAAGGAGAGAACACTGAAGCTTTCTTT. The encoded protein is CASSEGENTEAFF.

V is TRBV30 and J is TRBJ2-3; 15 positions match TRBD2. Germline V lookup: CDR1 GTSNPN, CDR2 SVGIG (reference sequence). The CDR3 sequence is 14 residues long. Trimming cost V 8 bases and J 3 bases; bases outside gene matches: 3. This CDR3 reads CAQGTSGGTDTQYF. DNA of the CDR3: TGTGCCCAAGGGACTAGCGGGGGGACAGATACGCAGTATTTT.